Following are 2 T cell receptor beta chains from one sample sequenced in a study of blood T cell repertoires in COVID-19. Profiled with immunoSEQ multiplex PCR; TCRdb holds only in-frame clones, not every one. The sample holds a few hundred thousand clones; roughly 89% are singletons and the top ten take about 9.4%. Sequencing was carried out using PBMCs or T cells enriched from blood (not recorded which). The source of these receptors is a woman in her forties or fifties who had recovered from COVID-19.

The chain links TRBV30 to TRBJ2-7, with a weak D call TRBD1 (5 bases). Per germline, CDR1 GTSNPN and CDR2 SVGIG (reference sequence). The CDR3 is made up of 15 amino acids. V gave up 0 bases and J gave up 4 bases, with 16 bases separating them. DNA for the CDR3: TGTGCCTGGAGTGTAAAATCCAGGGAAGGATACGAGCAGTACTTC. Protein: CAWSVKSREGYEQYF. The full variable domain, in which reference TRBV30 and TRBJ2-7 provide the parts outside the CDR3, is SQTIHQWPATLVQPVGSPLSLECTVEGTSNPNLYWYRQAAGRGLQLLFYSVGIGQISSEVPQNLSASRPQDRQFILSSKKLLLSDSGFYLCAWSVKSREGYEQYFGPGTRLTVT.

The genes are TRBV27 and TRBJ2-1; TRBD2 matches at 8 bases. V dropped 5 bases and J dropped 8; count of bases not matched to a gene: 20. The CDR3 extends over 18 amino acids. From germline, CDR1 is MNHEY and CDR2 SMNVEV (reference sequence). The CDR3 DNA follows: TGTGCCAGCAGTGACTTCCGGGGTAGCGGGGAACCCGGGGATGAGCAGTTCTTC. Encoded protein: CASSDFRGSGEPGDEQFF.